This T cell receptor (beta chain) is from a study of T cells in narcolepsy (dated by TCRdb to the late 2010s). About the study as a whole: Patients with narcolepsy type 1 or type 2 (NT1, NT2) and healthy control donors were enrolled in the study. The study used TCR Vbeta sequencing to track clonotypes in blood and CSF while looking for autoreactive T cells in narcolepsy patients that target self-antigens of hypocretin neurons (hypocretin, TRIB2).

The method behind the library was the immunoSEQ multiplex PCR assay. TCRdb stores this immuneACCESS table with in-frame sequences only. Part of the clones is absent; in the studies checked, under half of the shortfall reflects unresolved V genes, and no reason is known for the rest. This sample lists some 17,000 clones; under 90% were detected once. The ten largest clones add up to approximately 0.73% of the sample. To note about this clone: This receptor's antigen is unknown. The junction shows a germline mismatch at one end, possibly a read error.

For TCR Vbeta sequencing, memory CD4+ T cells were sorted ex vivo from the peripheral blood of narcolepsy patients and healthy controls. Here is what the overall study found, with its caveats: Patients and controls had comparable numbers of sequenced blood memory CD4+ clonotypes, averaging about 40,000 and 33,000, respectively. According to the report, autoreactive clonotypes were detected serially in the blood of the same patients and of different patients, but not in healthy controls. Some blood memory CD4+ repertoires from patients and controls contained no sequences matching autoreactive T cell clones. In plots comparing CSF and blood CD4+ T cell clonotypes from the same patient, HCRT-specific and TRIB2-specific autoreactive clonotypes were highlighted.

CDR3 length: 13 amino acids, cysteine to phenylalanine. Solely the CDR3 DNA is kept, with 39 bases framed from the first base. Sequences GTSNPN (CDR1) and SVGIG (CDR2) are obtained from the germline V gene (reference sequence). Sequenced material: memory (CD45RA-) CD4+ T cells from blood. This sample's cell subset or site label indicates: memory T cells sorted ex vivo from peripheral blood. The source of this sequence is a human donor in good health. The chain employs TRBV30 and TRBJ1-1, with 8 middle bases fitting TRBD1. The CDR3 amino acid sequence is: CARSSDRGTEAFF. The DNA sequence is as follows: TGTGCCCGGAGTTCCGACAGGGGCACTGAAGCTTTCTTT.